The 16 T cell receptor beta chains in this list originate from one sample, sequenced in a study of T cell changes during pregnancy in multiple sclerosis. The protocol was immunoSEQ multiplex PCR, while the TCRdb copy is restricted to in-frame clones and leaves out a portion. The table records about 40,000 clones, roughly 91% of them present only once. The sample here was CD4+ T cells from peripheral blood mononuclear cells, taken in the third trimester of pregnancy. The origin of the receptors is a female donor with multiple sclerosis, enrolled in a pregnancy study.

The chain is built from TRBV11-2 and TRBJ2-7, with 12 bases fitting TRBD2. Per the germline V gene, CDR1 is SGHAT and CDR2 is FQNNGV. V lost 4 bases to trimming and J lost 7 bases; unmatched junction nucleotides: 11. The CDR3 runs to 16 residues. CDR3 in amino acids: CASSSSGTSGLLEQYF. CDR3 sequence (DNA): TGTGCCAGCAGCTCCTCCGGGACTAGCGGGCTTTTGGAGCAGTACTTC.

The gene calls are TRBV18 and TRBJ1-2; D is unresolved. This CDR3 spans 14 amino acids. The germline CDR1 and CDR2 sequences are KGHSH and LQKENI. V shed 0 bases and J shed 0 bases, with 5 bases lying between them. CDR3 sequence: CASSPPIANYGYTF. DNA for the CDR3: TGTGCCAGCTCACCACCGATAGCTAACTATGGCTACACCTTC.

The chain links TRBV7-6 to TRBJ1-5; D ambiguous. From germline, CDR1 is SGHVS and CDR2 FNYEAQ. Trimming shortened V by 5 bases and J by 7 bases, and 18 bases separated the two germline ends. The CDR3 extends over 15 amino acids. CDR3: CASSPRTGGDQPQHF. CDR3 nucleotide sequence: TGTGCCAGCAGCCCGCGGACTGGAGGCGACCAGCCCCAGCATTTT. Filled out from reference TRBV7-6 and TRBJ1-5, the complete variable domain reads GAGVSQSPRYKVTKRGQDVALRCDPISGHVSLYWYRQALGQGPEFLTYFNYEAQQDKSGLPNDRFSAERPEGSISTLTIQRTEQRDSAMYRCASSPRTGGDQPQHFGDGTRLSIL.

The chain uses TRBV19 and TRBJ1-4; no reliable D call. Germline assignment: CDR1 LNHDA and CDR2 SQIVND (reference sequence). The V end lost 1 base, the J end lost 7 bases, and 4 bases lay between the germline ends. The CDR3 runs to 12 residues. The CDR3 spells CASSIAGEKLFF. The CDR3 nucleotides read TGTGCCAGTAGTATAGCGGGTGAAAAACTGTTTTTT.

The chain has TRBV5-1 and TRBJ2-6; 9 bases are shared with TRBD1. J gave up 2 bases and V 4 bases, and 16 bases lay outside the gene matches. CDR1 and CDR2 (germline): SGHRS, YFSETQ. The CDR3 has 20 residues. The DNA for the CDR3 is TGCGCCAGCAGCGTGAGGCCAACCGGGACAGGGTTTACTGGGGCCAACGTCCTGACTTTC. It yields the protein CASSVRPTGTGFTGANVLTF.

The chain couples TRBV4-1 to TRBJ2-7, with TRBD2 identical over 10 bases. CDR1 is MGHRA and CDR2 is YSYEKL in the germline V gene. The CDR3 sequence is 15 residues long. Unmatched junction bases numbered 6, after V lost 0 bases and J lost 7 bases. CDR3 sequence: CASSQDSGGPGEQYF. Here the CDR3 DNA reads TGCGCCAGCAGCCAAGATAGCGGGGGGCCGGGGGAGCAGTACTTC.

V and J are TRBV6-1 and TRBJ2-7; the match to TRBD1 covers 8 bases. The CDR3 length is 13 residues. Germline CDR1 reads MNHNS; CDR2 reads SASEGT. J was trimmed by 5 bases and V by 7 bases; bases with no gene match: 7. Here the CDR3 reads CASTRTGKDEQYF. The CDR3 coding sequence is TGTGCCAGCACCCGGACAGGGAAGGACGAGCAGTACTTC.

The rearrangement links TRBV28 to TRBJ2-2; a possible D gene is TRBD2 (7 bases). This CDR3 has 17 residues. In germline, CDR1 is MDHEN, CDR2 SYDVKM. V shed 5 bases and J shed 7 bases, with 23 bases lying between them. CDR3 sequence reads: CASSPHRGGPGLGELFF. CDR3 sequence (DNA): TGTGCCAGCAGTCCCCATAGGGGGGGTCCAGGCCTCGGGGAGCTGTTTTTT.

CDR3 nucleotides: TGTGCCAGTAGTATGGGGGCCCTCACAGATACGCAGTATTTT. Translated, it gives CASSMGALTDTQYF. The chain is built from TRBV19 and TRBJ2-3; maybe TRBD1 (6 bases). The V end was cut by 3 bases, the J end by 2 bases, with 9 bases between. The CDR3 covers 14 residues. The germline V gene encodes CDR1 LNHDA and CDR2 SQIVND (reference sequence).

This chain uses TRBV2 with TRBJ2-3, with TRBD2 identical over 13 bases. With 10 bases clipped from V and 0 bases from J, the junction kept 7 bases outside the gene matches. The CDR3 runs to 16 residues. Germline V gene sequence: CDR1 SNHLY, CDR2 FYNNEI. The CDR3 nucleotides read TGTGCCACCCGACTAGCGGGGGGCCTTAGCACAGATACGCAGTATTTT. Its translation: CATRLAGGLSTDTQYF.

The chain has TRBV6-5 and TRBJ2-3; tentatively, D is TRBD2 (6 bases). This CDR3 spans 14 amino acids. Germline CDR1 and CDR2: MNHEY and SVGAGI. V shed 7 bases and J shed 1 base, with 12 bases lying between them. This CDR3 is CASTQSGGTDTQYF. As DNA, the CDR3 is TGTGCCAGCACCCAATCGGGGGGCACAGATACGCAGTATTTT.

The chain joins TRBV4-1 to TRBJ2-7, with D unresolved. Per the germline V gene, CDR1 is MGHRA and CDR2 is YSYEKL. The CDR3 has 13 amino acids. The V end was cut by 0 bases, the J end by 4 bases, with 7 bases between. The CDR3 DNA follows: TGCGCCAGCAGCCAAGATACAGCTTACGAGCAGTACTTC. Residues: CASSQDTAYEQYF.

This chain uses TRBV23-1 with TRBJ1-5; D remains ambiguous. TRBV23-1 is filed as an ORF, its function uncertain. The CDR3 is made up of 12 amino acids. Trimming stripped 8 bases from V and 11 bases from J, with 16 bases between. CDR3 region: CASAPAGDTQHF. CDR3 nucleotide sequence: TGCGCCAGCGCTCCTGCCGGGGATACCCAGCATTTT.

The V and J genes are TRBV19 and TRBJ2-7; D call uncertain. This CDR3 has 16 residues. V lost 4 bases and J lost 2, with 18 bases in between. CDR1 LNHDA and CDR2 SQIVND come from the germline V gene (reference sequence). The CDR3 region is CASSTTLIARTYEQYF. The CDR3 nucleotides are TGTGCCAGTAGTACCACCCTCATCGCGAGAACCTACGAGCAGTACTTC.

About this clone: The junction differs from germline at one of its ends, possibly a read error. The V call is TRBV11-1, the J call TRBJ2-1; TRBD2 matches at 14 bases. Looked up from germline, CDR1 is SGHAT and CDR2 is FQDESV (reference sequence). The CDR3 length is 19 residues. The CDR3 DNA reads TGTGCCAGCACCTTAGGTCACGGACTAGCGGGAGGCGGTGGGAATGAGCAGTTCTTC. This gives the protein CASTLGHGLAGGGGNEQFF.

This chain uses TRBV30 with TRBJ2-2, with D possibly matching TRBD2 (5 bases). CDR1 GTSNPN and CDR2 SVGIG come from the germline V gene (reference sequence). CDR3 length equals 14 residues. With 7 bases removed from V and 3 bases from J, the gap between germline ends came to 15 bases. CDR3 coding DNA: TGTGCCTCCTCTAGCTTTCGTGACACCGGGGAGCTGTTTTTT. It translates to CASSSFRDTGELFF.